This T cell receptor beta chain was found in a study of the immune and genomic landscape of osteosarcoma. Study information: Median age at diagnosis was 27 years, range roughly 5-90. Study outcomes and limitations: Immune-hot C3 tumors showed higher but still low clonality than cold C1.

Primary, local recurrence and metastasis osteosarcoma tumors were taken after treatment from poor-prognosis patients. Details on this clone: Its antigen is still unknown.

Here immunoSEQ multiplex PCR was the method, and the copy in TCRdb shows in-frame clones only, minus some. The sample contains 10,000 or so clones, over 55% of which appear only once. The CDR3 sequence is 10 residues long. Between the trimmed V and J ends, which lost 5 bases and 4 bases, there was a span of 3 bases. Germline loops: CDR1 SEHNR, CDR2 FQNEAQ (reference sequence). This receptor was identified in a human donor with osteosarcoma. The chain links TRBV7-9 to TRBJ2-7; no clear D. Sequenced sample: osteosarcoma tumor tissue from the lung. CDR3 region: CASSRYEQYF. CDR3 in DNA: TGTGCCAGCAGCAGATACGAGCAGTACTTC.